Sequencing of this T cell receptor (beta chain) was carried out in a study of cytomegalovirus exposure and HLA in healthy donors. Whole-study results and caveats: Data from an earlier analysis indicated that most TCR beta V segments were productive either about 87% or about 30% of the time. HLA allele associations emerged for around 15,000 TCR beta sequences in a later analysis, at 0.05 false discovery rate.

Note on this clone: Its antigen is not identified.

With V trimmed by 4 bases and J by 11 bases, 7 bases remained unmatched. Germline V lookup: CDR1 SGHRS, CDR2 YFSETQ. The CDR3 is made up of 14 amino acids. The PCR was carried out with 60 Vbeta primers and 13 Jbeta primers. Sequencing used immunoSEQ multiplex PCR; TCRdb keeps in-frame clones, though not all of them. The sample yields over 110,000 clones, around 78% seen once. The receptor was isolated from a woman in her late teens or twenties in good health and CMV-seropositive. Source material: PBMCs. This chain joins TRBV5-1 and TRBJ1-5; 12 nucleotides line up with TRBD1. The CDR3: CASSPGTGGLAQHF. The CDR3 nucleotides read TGCGCCAGCAGCCCAGGGACAGGGGGCTTGGCCCAGCATTTT.